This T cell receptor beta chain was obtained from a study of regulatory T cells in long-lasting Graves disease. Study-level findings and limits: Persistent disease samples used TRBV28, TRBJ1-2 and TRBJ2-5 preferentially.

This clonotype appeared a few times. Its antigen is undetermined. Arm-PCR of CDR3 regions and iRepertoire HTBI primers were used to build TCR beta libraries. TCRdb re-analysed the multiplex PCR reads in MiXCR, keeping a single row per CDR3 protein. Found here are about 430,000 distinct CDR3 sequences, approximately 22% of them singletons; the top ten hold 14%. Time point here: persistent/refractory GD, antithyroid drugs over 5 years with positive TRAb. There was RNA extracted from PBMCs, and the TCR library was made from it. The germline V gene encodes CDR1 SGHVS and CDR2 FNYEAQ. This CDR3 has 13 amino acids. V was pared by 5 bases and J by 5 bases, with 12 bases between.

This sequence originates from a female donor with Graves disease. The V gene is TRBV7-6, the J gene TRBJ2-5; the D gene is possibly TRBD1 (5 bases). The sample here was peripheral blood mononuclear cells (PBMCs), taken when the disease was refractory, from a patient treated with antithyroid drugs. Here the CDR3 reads CASSTRDSETQYF. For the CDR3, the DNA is TGTGCCAGCAGCACCAGGGATTCGGAGACCCAGTACTTC.